Listed below are T cell receptor beta chains from one sample, sequenced in a study of vaccination and CD4 T cells after COVID-19. One entry per CDR3 protein, called by TCRdb with MiXCR from the PCR reads. The data show around 13,000 distinct CDR3 sequences, with around four fifths seen just once and around 7.8% held by the top ten. Their target antigens are unknown. This material consisted of CD4+ T cells from blood, cultured in vitro, taken after SARS-CoV-2 vaccination. The receptors were gathered from a human donor who received a COVID-19 vaccine. The CDR3 runs from the conserved cysteine through the conserved F or W. D genes are given only for firm matches. Clone size appears in some rows only: once, few, many, or a class for an expanded clone.

.	TRBJ2-3	.	TRBV9	CASSVAAGDTQYF	TGTGCCAGCAGCGTAGCGGCGGGGGATACGCAGTATTTT
.	TRBJ2-5	.	TRBV19	CASSRGLEGRETQYF	TGTGCCAGTAGTAGGGGACTGGAGGGAAGGGAGACCCAGTACTTC
.	TRBJ2-3	.	TRBV5-1	CASSGRGWSTDTQYF	TGCGCCAGCAGCGGCCGGGGTTGGTCTACAGATACGCAGTATTTT
.	TRBJ2-3	TRBD2	TRBV7-3	CASSLSGGGSTDTQYF	TGTGCCAGCAGCTTAAGCGGGGGGGGAAGCACAGATACGCAGTATTTT
.	TRBJ1-6	.	TRBV20-1	CSAVRTAPNSPLHF	TGCAGTGCCGTACGGACAGCGCCTAATTCACCCCTCCACTTT
.	TRBJ1-5	.	TRBV6-5	CASSYTPNQPQHF	TGTGCCAGCAGTTACACCCCAAATCAGCCCCAGCATTTT
.	TRBJ2-7	TRBD1	TRBV9	CASSVGQGTYEQYF	TGTGCCAGCAGCGTAGGACAGGGGACCTACGAGCAGTACTTC
.	TRBJ1-1	.	TRBV7-8	CASSFMGGPSGAFF	TGTGCCAGCAGCTTTATGGGCGGGCCTTCGGGGGCTTTCTTT
.	TRBJ2-5	.	TRBV10-3	CAISEGNIETQYF	TGTGCCATCAGTGAGGGCAATATAGAGACCCAGTACTTC
.	TRBJ2-5	.	TRBV2	CASSVMTGPFVQETQYF	TGTGCCAGCAGTGTAATGACAGGACCCTTTGTACAAGAGACCCAGTACTTC
.	TRBJ2-5	.	TRBV15	CATSGRLPGVGETQYF	TGTGCCACCAGCGGCCGTTTACCGGGGGTTGGCGAGACCCAGTACTTC
once	TRBJ2-5	.	TRBV5-1	CASSLGVAPETQYF	TGCGCCAGCAGCTTGGGGGTAGCTCCAGAGACCCAGTACTTC
.	TRBJ2-5	TRBD2	TRBV30	CAWRLAGGRETQYF	TGTGCCTGGAGATTGGCGGGGGGGCGGGAGACCCAGTACTTC
.	TRBJ1-1	.	TRBV19	CASSLQGGTEAFF	TGTGCCAGTAGTCTACAGGGTGGCACTGAAGCTTTCTTT
.	TRBJ2-2	TRBD2	TRBV6-5	CASSYRGGPASGGELFF	TGTGCCAGCAGTTATCGCGGGGGGCCTGCCTCGGGCGGGGAGCTGTTTTTT
.	TRBJ2-3	TRBD2	TRBV10-3	CAISLAGTSTDTQYF	TGTGCCATCAGCTTAGCGGGGACGAGCACAGATACGCAGTATTTT
medium-sized	TRBJ2-5	TRBD2	TRBV5-4	CASSLQRGLEQETQYF	TGTGCCAGCAGCCTCCAGCGGGGGCTGGAACAAGAGACCCAGTACTTC
.	TRBJ1-6	TRBD1	TRBV10-3	CAISATTGGNSPLHF	TGTGCCATCAGTGCGACCACAGGGGGCAATTCACCCCTCCACTTT
.	TRBJ1-1	.	TRBV6-1	CASSRIRKVNTEAFF	TGTGCCAGCAGCCGGATCCGGAAAGTGAACACTGAAGCTTTCTTT
.	TRBJ1-6	TRBD1	TRBV28	CASRSGQGNNSPLHF	TGTGCCAGCAGGTCGGGACAGGGGAATAATTCACCCCTCCACTTT
.	TRBJ1-5	.	TRBV6-1	CASSEGGEHNQPQHF	TGTGCCAGCAGTGAAGGGGGGGAACACAATCAGCCCCAGCATTTT
.	TRBJ1-2	TRBD1	TRBV6-1	CASSELGQNYGYTF	TGTGCCAGCAGTGAATTGGGACAGAACTATGGCTACACCTTC
medium-sized	TRBJ1-5	.	TRBV2	CASQRTDGFSNQPQHF	TGTGCCAGTCAGCGCACGGACGGCTTTAGCAATCAGCCCCAGCATTTT
.	TRBJ1-2	.	TRBV10-3	CASSAQTNYGYTF	TGTGCCTCATCAGCTCAGACAAACTATGGCTACACCTTC
.	TRBJ2-2	.	TRBV15	CATSRDRGENTGELFF	TGTGCCACCAGCAGAGATAGGGGGGAGAACACCGGGGAGCTGTTTTTT
.	TRBJ1-5	.	TRBV18	CASSPIRDSNQPQHF	TGTGCCAGCTCACCCATCAGGGATAGCAATCAGCCCCAGCATTTT
.	TRBJ1-1	.	TRBV25-1	CASSEGGSEAFF	TGTGCCAGCAGTGAGGGAGGCTCTGAAGCTTTCTTT
.	TRBJ2-5	TRBD2	TRBV7-2	CASSVFASGGLQETQYF	TGTGCCAGCAGCGTCTTCGCTAGCGGGGGTCTCCAAGAGACCCAGTACTTC
.	TRBJ1-6	.	TRBV7-9	CASSLDQGDSPLHF	TGTGCCAGCAGCTTAGATCAGGGCGATTCACCCCTCCACTTT
large	TRBJ2-3	.	TRBV5-4	CASSLVAGGDTDTQYF	TGTGCCAGCAGCTTGGTGGCAGGGGGGGACACAGATACGCAGTATTTT
.	TRBJ1-5	TRBD1	TRBV20-1	CSAIQGAGQPQHF	TGCAGTGCCATACAGGGGGCGGGTCAGCCCCAGCATTTT
.	TRBJ1-2	TRBD1	TRBV6-1	CASRQAGQGEYTF	TGTGCCAGCAGACAGGCTGGACAGGGGGAATACACCTTC
once	TRBJ1-1	TRBD1	TRBV30	CAWRGGQANTEAFF	TGTGCCTGGAGAGGGGGACAGGCGAACACTGAAGCTTTCTTT
.	TRBJ2-5	.	TRBV7-2	CASSVPPGTFSISTQYF	TGTGCCAGCAGCGTACCCCCCGGGACATTCTCTATATCGACCCAGTACTTC
.	TRBJ1-5	.	TRBV7-8	CASSLAPGFGQPQHF	TGTGCCAGCAGCTTAGCCCCAGGGTTTGGTCAGCCCCAGCATTTT